These 6 T cell receptor beta chains came from one sample sequenced in a study of OX40 agonist ivuxolimab in advanced cancers. Sequencing used immunoSEQ multiplex PCR; TCRdb keeps in-frame clones, though not all of them. The table has over 55,000 clones, roughly 84% seen once; the top ten hold around 0.78%. The source was CD4+ or CD8+ T cells sorted from blood, collected in a trial of the OX40 agonist ivuxolimab. These receptors were collected from an adult with an advanced solid tumor such as melanoma, head and neck, liver or kidney cancer.

V gene TRBV5-1 combines with J gene TRBJ2-5; D might be TRBD2 (5 bases). CDR3 length: 18 residues. CDR1 SGHRS and CDR2 YFSETQ come from the germline V gene. V shed 3 bases and J shed 2 bases, with 23 bases lying between them. The CDR3 protein is CASSYFTRGGADQETQYF. Here the CDR3 DNA reads TGCGCCAGCAGCTACTTTACGCGAGGAGGAGCGGATCAAGAGACCCAGTACTTC.

The chain joins TRBV5-4 to TRBJ2-2, with TRBD2 identical over 13 bases. CDR1 is SGHNT and CDR2 is YYREEE in the germline V gene (reference sequence). This CDR3 has 16 residues. V trimming: 1 base; J trimming: 3 bases; junction bases outside the gene matches: 0. CDR3 DNA: TGTGCCAGCAGCTTGACTAGCGGGAGGGACACCGGGGAGCTGTTTTTT. Amino acids: CASSLTSGRDTGELFF. Looking up the rest from reference TRBV5-4 and TRBJ2-2 gives the full variable domain: ETGVTQSPTHLIKTRGQQVTLRCSSQSGHNTVSWYQQALGQGPQFIFQYYREEENGRGNFPPRFSGLQFPNYSSELNVNALELDDSALYLCASSLTSGRDTGELFFGEGSRLTVL.

The CDR3 DNA reads as TGTGCCAGCAGCTTACAGGGGGGTTCTGGCTACACCTTC. Its protein product is CASSLQGGSGYTF. The chain joins TRBV5-4 to TRBJ1-2; 8 bases are shared with TRBD1. The V segment lost 2 bases and the J segment 7 bases; nucleotides outside the gene matches: 4. Germline V gene sequence: CDR1 SGHNT, CDR2 YYREEE (reference sequence). This CDR3 contains 13 residues.

The chain links TRBV4-1 to TRBJ1-2; a possible D gene is TRBD1 (5 bases). In germline, CDR1 is MGHRA, CDR2 YSYEKL. V was shortened by 4 bases and J by 1 base, with 22 bases between the two germline ends. The CDR3 consists of 18 residues. CDR3 residues: CASSLYPGTSRVNYGYTF. CDR3 coding DNA: TGCGCCAGCAGCCTTTACCCGGGGACCTCAAGGGTTAACTATGGCTACACCTTC.

This clone was picked up one time. The CDR3 region has the DNA TGCGCCAGCACCCCAGGATCGGCTGGGACTGAAGCTTTCTTT. Residues: CASTPGSAGTEAFF. The chain combines TRBV5-1 with TRBJ1-1; D gene uncertain. The CDR3 consists of 14 residues. The germline V gene has CDR1 SGHRS and CDR2 YFSETQ. Trimming shortened V by 6 bases and J by 5 bases, and 17 bases separated the two germline ends.

This chain joins TRBV30 and TRBJ1-5; D gene uncertain. This CDR3 has 11 residues. V was trimmed by 0 bases and J by 6 bases, leaving 3 bases between them. From germline, CDR1 is GTSNPN and CDR2 SVGIG (reference sequence). CDR3 residues: CAWSVGQPQHF. CDR3 nucleotide sequence: TGTGCCTGGAGTGTGGGTCAGCCCCAGCATTTT.